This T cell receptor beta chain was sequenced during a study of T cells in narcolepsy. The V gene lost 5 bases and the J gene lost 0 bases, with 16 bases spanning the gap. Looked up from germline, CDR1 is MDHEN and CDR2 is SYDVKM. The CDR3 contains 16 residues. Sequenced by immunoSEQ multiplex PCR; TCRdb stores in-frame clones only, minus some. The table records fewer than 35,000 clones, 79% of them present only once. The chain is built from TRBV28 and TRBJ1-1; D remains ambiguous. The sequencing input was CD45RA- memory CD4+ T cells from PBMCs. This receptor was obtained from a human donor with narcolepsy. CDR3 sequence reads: CASSPNNWKMNTEAFF. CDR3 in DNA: TGTGCCAGCAGTCCTAACAACTGGAAAATGAACACTGAAGCTTTCTTT.